This record looks at one TCR beta chain sequence and its context. Its target is not known. CDR3 length equals 14 residues. The germline V gene encodes CDR1 SGHRS and CDR2 YFSETQ. The ends lost 1 base at V and 5 bases at J; junction bases unmatched: 2. This record belongs to a study of shared clonotypes between healthy human individuals. Findings and limits, study-wide: Among the subsets, naive ones generally showed larger estimated richness than memory ones.

The assay used deep level. TCRdb's copy holds only in-frame clones and misses some; the assay was immunoSEQ multiplex PCR. The profile covers over a million clones, with roughly 95% appearing a single time and over 1% taken by the ten largest. Sequences were obtained from naive CD4+ T cells sorted from blood. This sample's subset: CD45RA+ positively selected. The clonotype comes from a man aged 25 to 45 in good health. The chain recombines TRBV5-1 with TRBJ2-5, with 10 nucleotides matching TRBD1. CDR3 region: CASSLLGQGETQYF. CDR3 DNA sequence: TGCGCCAGCAGCTTGTTGGGACAGGGGGAGACCCAGTACTTC.